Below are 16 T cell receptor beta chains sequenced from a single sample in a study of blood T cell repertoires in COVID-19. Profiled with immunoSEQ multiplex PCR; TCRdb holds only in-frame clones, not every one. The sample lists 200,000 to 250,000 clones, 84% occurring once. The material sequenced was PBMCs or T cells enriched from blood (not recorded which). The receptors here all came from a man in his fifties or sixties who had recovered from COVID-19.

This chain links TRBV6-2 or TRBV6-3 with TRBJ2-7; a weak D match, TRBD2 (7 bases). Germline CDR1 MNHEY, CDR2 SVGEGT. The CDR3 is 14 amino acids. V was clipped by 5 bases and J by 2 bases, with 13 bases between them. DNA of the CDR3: TGTGCCAGCAGTGGGGGGGGCTGGACCTACGAGCAGTACTTC. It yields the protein CASSGGGWTYEQYF.

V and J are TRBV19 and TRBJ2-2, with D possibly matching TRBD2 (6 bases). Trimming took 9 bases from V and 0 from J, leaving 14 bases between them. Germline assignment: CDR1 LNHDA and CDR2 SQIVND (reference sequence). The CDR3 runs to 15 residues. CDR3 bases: TGTGCCAGCACTCGTGGCGGGGCGAACACCGGGGAGCTGTTTTTT. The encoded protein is CASTRGGANTGELFF.

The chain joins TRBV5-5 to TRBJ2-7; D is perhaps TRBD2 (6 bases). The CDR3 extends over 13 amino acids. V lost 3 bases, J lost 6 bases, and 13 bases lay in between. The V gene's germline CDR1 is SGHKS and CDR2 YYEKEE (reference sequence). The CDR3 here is CASSSGGGLEQYF. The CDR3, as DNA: TGTGCCAGCAGCTCCGGGGGTGGGCTCGAGCAGTACTTC.

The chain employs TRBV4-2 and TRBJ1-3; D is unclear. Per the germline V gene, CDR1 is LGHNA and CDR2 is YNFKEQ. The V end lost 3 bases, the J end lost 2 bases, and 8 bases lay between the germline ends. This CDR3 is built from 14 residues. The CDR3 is CASSQDFPGNTIYF. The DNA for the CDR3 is TGTGCCAGCAGCCAGGACTTTCCTGGAAACACCATATATTTT.

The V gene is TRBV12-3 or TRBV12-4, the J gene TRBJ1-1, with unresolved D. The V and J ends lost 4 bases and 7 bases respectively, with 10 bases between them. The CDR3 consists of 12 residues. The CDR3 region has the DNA TGTGCCAGCAGTTACAGTACACTTGAAGCTTTCTTT. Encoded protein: CASSYSTLEAFF.

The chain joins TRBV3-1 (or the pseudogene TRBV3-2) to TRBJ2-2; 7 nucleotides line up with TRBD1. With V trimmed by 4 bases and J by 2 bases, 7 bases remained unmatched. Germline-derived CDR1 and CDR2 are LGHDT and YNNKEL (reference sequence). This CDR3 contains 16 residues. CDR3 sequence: CASSRDRAFNTGELFF. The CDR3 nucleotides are TGTGCCAGCAGCCGCGACAGGGCTTTTAACACCGGGGAGCTGTTTTTT.

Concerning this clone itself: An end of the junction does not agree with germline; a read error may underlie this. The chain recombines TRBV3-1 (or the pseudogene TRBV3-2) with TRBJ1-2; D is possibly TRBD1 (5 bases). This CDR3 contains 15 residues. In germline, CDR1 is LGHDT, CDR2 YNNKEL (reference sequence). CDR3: CASSQDPRGCTAQPF. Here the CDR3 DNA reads TGTGCCAGCAGCCAAGATCCAAGGGGCTGCACAGCTCAACCCTTC.

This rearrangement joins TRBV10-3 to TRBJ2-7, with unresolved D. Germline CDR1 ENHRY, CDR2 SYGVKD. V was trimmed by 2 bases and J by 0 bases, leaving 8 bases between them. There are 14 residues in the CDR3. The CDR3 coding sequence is TGTGCCATCAGTGAGCAGAGGTCCTCCTACGAGCAGTACTTC. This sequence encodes CAISEQRSSYEQYF.

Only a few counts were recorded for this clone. The CDR3 nucleotides read TGTGCCAGCAGTGAGACTAACACTGAAGCTTTCTTT. Its protein product is CASSETNTEAFF. This sequence joins TRBV3-1 (or the pseudogene TRBV3-2) and TRBJ1-1, with D hard to call. Trimming took off 6 bases at V and 2 bases at J, with 7 bases between the two ends. The CDR3 has 12 amino acids. The germline V gene encodes CDR1 LGHDT and CDR2 YNNKEL (reference sequence).

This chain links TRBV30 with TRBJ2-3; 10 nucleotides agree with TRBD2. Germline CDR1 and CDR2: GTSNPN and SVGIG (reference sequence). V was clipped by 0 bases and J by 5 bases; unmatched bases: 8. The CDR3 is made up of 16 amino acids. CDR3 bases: TGTGCCTGGAGTGTACTCGGGACTAGCGTTTTAGATACGCAGTATTTT. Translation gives CAWSVLGTSVLDTQYF.

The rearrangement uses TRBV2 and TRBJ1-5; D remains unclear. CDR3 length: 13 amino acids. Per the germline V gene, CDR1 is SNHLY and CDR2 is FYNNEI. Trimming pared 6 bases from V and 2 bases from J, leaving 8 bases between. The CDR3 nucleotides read TGTGCCAGCAGCCTAAGCGGCAATCAGCCCCAGCATTTT. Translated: CASSLSGNQPQHF.

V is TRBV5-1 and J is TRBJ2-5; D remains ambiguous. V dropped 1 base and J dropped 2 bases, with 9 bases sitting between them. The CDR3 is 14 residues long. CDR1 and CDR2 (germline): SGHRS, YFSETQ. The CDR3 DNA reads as TGCGCCAGCAGCTTGACGACTCGACAAGAGACCCAGTACTTC. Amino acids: CASSLTTRQETQYF.

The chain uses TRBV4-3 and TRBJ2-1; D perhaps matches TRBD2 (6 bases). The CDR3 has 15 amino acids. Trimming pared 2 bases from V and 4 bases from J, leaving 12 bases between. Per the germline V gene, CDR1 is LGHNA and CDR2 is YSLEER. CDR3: CASSQNPGGYNEQFF. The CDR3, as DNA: TGCGCCAGCAGCCAAAACCCCGGGGGATACAATGAGCAGTTCTTC.

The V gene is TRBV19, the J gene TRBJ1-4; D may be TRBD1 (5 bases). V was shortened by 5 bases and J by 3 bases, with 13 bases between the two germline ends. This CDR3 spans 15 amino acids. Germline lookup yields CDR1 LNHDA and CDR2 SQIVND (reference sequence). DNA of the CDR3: TGTGCCAGTAGTGCCCGGCCAGGGCCTAATGAAAAACTGTTTTTT. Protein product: CASSARPGPNEKLFF.

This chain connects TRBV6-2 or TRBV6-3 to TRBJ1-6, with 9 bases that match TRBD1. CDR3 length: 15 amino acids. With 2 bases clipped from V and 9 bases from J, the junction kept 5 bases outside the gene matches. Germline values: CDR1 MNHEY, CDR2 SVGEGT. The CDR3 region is CASSYGQGRGSPLHF. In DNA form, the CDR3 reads TGTGCCAGCAGTTACGGACAGGGGCGCGGTTCACCCCTCCACTTT.

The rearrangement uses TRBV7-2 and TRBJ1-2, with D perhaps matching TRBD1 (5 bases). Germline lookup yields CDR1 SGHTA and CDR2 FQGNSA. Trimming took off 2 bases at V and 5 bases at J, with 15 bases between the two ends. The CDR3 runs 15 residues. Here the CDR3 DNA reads TGTGCCAGCAGCTTAAGGGAGGGGATAGGGTATGGCTACACCTTC. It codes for CASSLREGIGYGYTF.